The sequence of this TCR beta chain was determined in a study of CD8+CD57+ T cells in acquired aplastic anemia. In the study overall: Average DNA yield from sorted CD4+ and CD8+ cells was approximately 3 ug.

Study-wide findings and caveats: The study found no significant CD8+ Simpson's diversity difference between patients and controls. There were roughly 28 CD8+ CDR3 sequences that occurred in both patients and controls.

Germline V lookup: CDR1 MGHRA, CDR2 YSYEKL. CDR3 length: 15 residues. This clonotype has more than one count but fewer than ten. Antigen unknown. One end of the junction varies from germline; a read error may be responsible. According to the study, genomic DNA was the template for TCR beta VDJ and CDR3 profiling. TCRdb itself ran the reads through MiXCR, one entry per CDR3 protein. The sample has some 220,000 distinct CDR3 sequences; roughly 33% are singletons. The sequencing sample was made of sorted CD4+, CD8+, or CD8+CD57+ T cells (not recorded which) from PBMCs. The TCR sequence derives from a human donor in good health, serving as a control. The V and J genes are TRBV4-1 and TRBJ2-1; D is possibly TRBD2 (5 bases). CDR3 in amino acids: CASSQDLRYGGPRNF. The CDR3 nucleotides are TGCGCCAGCAGCCAAGACCTGCGGTACGGAGGCCCCAGGAACTTC.